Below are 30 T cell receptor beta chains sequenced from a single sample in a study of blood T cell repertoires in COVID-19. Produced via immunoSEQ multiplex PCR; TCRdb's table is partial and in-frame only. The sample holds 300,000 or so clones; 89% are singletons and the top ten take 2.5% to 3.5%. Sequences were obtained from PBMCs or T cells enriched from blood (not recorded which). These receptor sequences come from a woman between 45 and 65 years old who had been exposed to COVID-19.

CDR3 nucleotide sequence: TGTGCCAGCAGGCAGGGACAATATAACTATGGCTACACCTTC. Protein product: CASRQGQYNYGYTF. This chain links TRBV28 with TRBJ1-2; a possible D gene is TRBD1 (6 bases). The CDR3 consists of 14 residues. Trimming took 6 bases from V and 1 from J, leaving 12 bases between them. Germline V gene lookup returns CDR1 MDHEN and CDR2 SYDVKM.

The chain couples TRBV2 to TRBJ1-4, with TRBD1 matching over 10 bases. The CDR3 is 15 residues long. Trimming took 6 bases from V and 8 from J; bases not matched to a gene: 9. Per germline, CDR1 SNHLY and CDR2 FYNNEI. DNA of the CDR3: TGTGCCAGCAGCGATAGGGACAGGGGCGGGGAAAAACTGTTTTTT. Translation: CASSDRDRGGEKLFF. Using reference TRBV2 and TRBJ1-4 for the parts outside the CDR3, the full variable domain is EPEVTQTPSHQVTQMGQEVILRCVPISNHLYFYWYRQILGQKVEFLVSFYNNEISEKSEIFDDQFSVERPDGSNFTLKIRSTKLEDSAMYFCASSDRDRGGEKLFFGSGTQLSVL.

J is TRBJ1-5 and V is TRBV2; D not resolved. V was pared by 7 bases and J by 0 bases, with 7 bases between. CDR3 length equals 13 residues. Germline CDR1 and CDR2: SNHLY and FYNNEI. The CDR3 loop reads CASTPDSNQPQHF. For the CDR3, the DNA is TGTGCCAGCACCCCAGATAGCAATCAGCCCCAGCATTTT.

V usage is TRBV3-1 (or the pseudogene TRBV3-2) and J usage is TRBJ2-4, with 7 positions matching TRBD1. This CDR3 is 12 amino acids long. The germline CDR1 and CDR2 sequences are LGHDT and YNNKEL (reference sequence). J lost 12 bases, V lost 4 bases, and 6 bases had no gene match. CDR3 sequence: CASSLGDSPQYF. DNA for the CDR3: TGTGCCAGCAGCCTTGGGGACAGCCCTCAGTACTTC.

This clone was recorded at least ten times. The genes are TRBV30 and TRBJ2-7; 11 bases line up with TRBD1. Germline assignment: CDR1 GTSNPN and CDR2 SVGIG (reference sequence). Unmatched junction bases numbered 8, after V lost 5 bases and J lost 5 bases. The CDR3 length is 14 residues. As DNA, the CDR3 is TGTGCCTGGGCTTCAGGACAGGGGGCGGACGAGCAGTACTTC. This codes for CAWASGQGADEQYF. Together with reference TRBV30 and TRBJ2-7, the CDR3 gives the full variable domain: SQTIHQWPATLVQPVGSPLSLECTVEGTSNPNLYWYRQAAGRGLQLLFYSVGIGQISSEVPQNLSASRPQDRQFILSSKKLLLSDSGFYLCAWASGQGADEQYFGPGTRLTVT.

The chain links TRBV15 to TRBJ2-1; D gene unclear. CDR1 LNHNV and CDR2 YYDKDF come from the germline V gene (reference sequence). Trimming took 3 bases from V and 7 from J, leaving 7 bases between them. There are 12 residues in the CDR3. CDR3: CATSSANNEQFF. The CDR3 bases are TGTGCCACCAGCAGTGCGAATAATGAGCAGTTCTTC.

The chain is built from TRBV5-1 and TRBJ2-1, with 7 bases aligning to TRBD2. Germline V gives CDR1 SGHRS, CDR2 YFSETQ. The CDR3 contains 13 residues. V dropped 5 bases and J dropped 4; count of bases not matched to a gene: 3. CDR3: CASRASGYNEQFF. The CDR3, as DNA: TGCGCCAGCAGGGCTAGCGGATACAATGAGCAGTTCTTC.

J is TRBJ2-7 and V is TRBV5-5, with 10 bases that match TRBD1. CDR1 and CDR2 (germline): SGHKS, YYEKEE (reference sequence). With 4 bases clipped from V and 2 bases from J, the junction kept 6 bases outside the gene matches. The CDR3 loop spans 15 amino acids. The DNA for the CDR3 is TGTGCCAGCAGCCCCGGGACAGGGGAGACCTACGAGCAGTACTTC. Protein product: CASSPGTGETYEQYF.

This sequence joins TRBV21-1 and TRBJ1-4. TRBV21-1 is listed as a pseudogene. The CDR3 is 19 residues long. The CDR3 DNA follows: TGTGCCAGCACCCAAAAAGTTACGGGGGGCGTAGGAACTAATGAAAAACTGTTTTTT. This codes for CASTQKVTGGVGTNEKLFF.

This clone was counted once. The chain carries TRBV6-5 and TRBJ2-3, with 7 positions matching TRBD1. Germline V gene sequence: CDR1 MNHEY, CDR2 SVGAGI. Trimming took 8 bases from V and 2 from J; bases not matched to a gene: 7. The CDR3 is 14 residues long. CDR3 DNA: TGTGCCAGCTCGGTGGACAGGAACACAGATACGCAGTATTTT. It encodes CASSVDRNTDTQYF.

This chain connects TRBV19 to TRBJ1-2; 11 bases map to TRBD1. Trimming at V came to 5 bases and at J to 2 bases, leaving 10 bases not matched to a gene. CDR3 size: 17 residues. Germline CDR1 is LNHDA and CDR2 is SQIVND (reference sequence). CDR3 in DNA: TGTGCCAGTAGTTTTCCGGGACAGGGGGTAGAAAACTATGGCTACACCTTC. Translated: CASSFPGQGVENYGYTF.

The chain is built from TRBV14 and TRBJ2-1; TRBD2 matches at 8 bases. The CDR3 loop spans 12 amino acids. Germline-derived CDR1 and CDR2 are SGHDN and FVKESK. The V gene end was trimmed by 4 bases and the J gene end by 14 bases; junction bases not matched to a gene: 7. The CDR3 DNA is TGTGCCAGCAGCCCCGGGACTAGGGCGAAGTTCTTC. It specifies CASSPGTRAKFF.

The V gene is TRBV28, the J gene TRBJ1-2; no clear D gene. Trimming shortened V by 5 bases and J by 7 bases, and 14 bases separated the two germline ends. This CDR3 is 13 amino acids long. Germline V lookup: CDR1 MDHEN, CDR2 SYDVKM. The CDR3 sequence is CASSPQNAGGYTF. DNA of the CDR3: TGTGCCAGCAGTCCCCAAAATGCCGGTGGCTACACCTTC.

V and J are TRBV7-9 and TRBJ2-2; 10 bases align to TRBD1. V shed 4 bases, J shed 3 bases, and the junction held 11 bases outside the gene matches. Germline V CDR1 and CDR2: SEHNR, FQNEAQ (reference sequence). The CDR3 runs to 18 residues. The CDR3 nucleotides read TGTGCCAGCAGCTCAAACCGACGGGACAGGGGCGACACCGGGGAGCTGTTTTTT. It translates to CASSSNRRDRGDTGELFF.

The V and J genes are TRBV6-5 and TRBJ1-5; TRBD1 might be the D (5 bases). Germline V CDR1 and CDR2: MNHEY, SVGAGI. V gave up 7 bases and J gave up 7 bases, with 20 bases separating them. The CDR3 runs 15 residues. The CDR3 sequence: CASIPVLGGRQPQHF. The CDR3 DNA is TGTGCCAGCATTCCTGTGTTGGGGGGAAGGCAGCCCCAGCATTTT.

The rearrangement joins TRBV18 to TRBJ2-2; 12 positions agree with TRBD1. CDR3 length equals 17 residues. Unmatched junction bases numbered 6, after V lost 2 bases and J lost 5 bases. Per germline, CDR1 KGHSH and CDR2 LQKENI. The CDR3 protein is CASSPLGQGAQTGELFF. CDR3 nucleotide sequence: TGTGCCAGCTCACCATTGGGACAGGGGGCGCAAACCGGGGAGCTGTTTTTT.

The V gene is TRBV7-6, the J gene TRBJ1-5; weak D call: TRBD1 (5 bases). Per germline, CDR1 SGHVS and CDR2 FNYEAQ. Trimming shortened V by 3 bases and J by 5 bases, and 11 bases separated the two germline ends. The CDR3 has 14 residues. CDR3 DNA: TGTGCCAGCAGCTTGGGTGCGGGGGATCAGCCCCAGCATTTT. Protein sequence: CASSLGAGDQPQHF.

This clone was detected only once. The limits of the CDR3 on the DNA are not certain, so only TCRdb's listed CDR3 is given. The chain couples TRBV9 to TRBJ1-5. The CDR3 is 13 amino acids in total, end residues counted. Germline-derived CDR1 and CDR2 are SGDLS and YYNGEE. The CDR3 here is CASSSSVSQPQHF.

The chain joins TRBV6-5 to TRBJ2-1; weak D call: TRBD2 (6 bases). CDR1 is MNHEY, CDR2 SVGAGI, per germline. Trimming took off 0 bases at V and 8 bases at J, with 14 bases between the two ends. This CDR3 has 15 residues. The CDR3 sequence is CASSYSEGIGDEQFF. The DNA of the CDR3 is TGTGCCAGCAGTTACTCGGAGGGGATTGGCGATGAGCAGTTCTTC.

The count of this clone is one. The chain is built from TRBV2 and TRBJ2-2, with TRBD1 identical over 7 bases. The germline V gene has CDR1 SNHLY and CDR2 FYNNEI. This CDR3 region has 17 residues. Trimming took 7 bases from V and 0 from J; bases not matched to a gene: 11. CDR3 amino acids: CASNQKGGSSNTGELFF. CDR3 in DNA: TGTGCCAGCAATCAAAAAGGGGGCAGTTCGAACACCGGGGAGCTGTTTTTT.

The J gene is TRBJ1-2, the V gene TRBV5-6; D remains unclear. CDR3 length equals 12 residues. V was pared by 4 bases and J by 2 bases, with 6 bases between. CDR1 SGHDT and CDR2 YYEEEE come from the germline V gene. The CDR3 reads CASSRVNYGYTF. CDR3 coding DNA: TGTGCCAGCAGCCGAGTAAACTATGGCTACACCTTC.

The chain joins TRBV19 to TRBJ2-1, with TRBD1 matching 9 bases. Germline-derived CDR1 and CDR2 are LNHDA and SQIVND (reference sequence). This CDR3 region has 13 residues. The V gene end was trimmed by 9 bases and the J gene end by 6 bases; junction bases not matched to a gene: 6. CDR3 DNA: TGTGCCAGCGGGACAGGGCGGCGCAATGAGCAGTTCTTC. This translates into CASGTGRRNEQFF. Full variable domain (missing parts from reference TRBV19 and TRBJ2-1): DGGITQSPKYLFRKEGQNVTLSCEQNLNHDAMYWYRQDPGQGLRLIYYSQIVNDFQKGDIAEGYSVSREKKESFPLTVTSAQKNPTAFYLCASGTGRRNEQFFGPGTRLTVL.

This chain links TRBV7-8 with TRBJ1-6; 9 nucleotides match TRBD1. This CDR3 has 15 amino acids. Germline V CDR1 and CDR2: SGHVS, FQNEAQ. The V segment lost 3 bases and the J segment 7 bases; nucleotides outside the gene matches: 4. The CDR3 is CASSLNRGLNSPLHF. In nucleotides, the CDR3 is TGTGCCAGCAGCTTGAACAGGGGGCTGAATTCACCCCTCCACTTT. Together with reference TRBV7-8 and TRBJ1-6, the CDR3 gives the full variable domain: GAGVSQSPRYKVAKRGQDVALRCDPISGHVSLFWYQQALGQGPEFLTYFQNEAQLDKSGLPSDRFFAERPEGSVSTLKIQRTQQEDSAVYLCASSLNRGLNSPLHFGNGTRLTVT.

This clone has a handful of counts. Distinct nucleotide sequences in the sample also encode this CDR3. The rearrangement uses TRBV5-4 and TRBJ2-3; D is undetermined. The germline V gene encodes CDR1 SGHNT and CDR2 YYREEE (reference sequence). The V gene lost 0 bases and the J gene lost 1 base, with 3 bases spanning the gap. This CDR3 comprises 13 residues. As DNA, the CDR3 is TGTGCCAGCAGCTTGGCGGGCACAGATACGCAGTATTTT. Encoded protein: CASSLAGTDTQYF. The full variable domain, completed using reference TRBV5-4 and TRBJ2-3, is ETGVTQSPTHLIKTRGQQVTLRCSSQSGHNTVSWYQQALGQGPQFIFQYYREEENGRGNFPPRFSGLQFPNYSSELNVNALELDDSALYLCASSLAGTDTQYFGPGTRLTVL.

The CDR3 DNA sequence: TGCGCCAGCAGCTTGGATGCACGGAGTAATTCACCCCTCCACTTT. As protein: CASSLDARSNSPLHF. This sequence joins TRBV5-1 and TRBJ1-6; unclear D gene. The length of the CDR3 is 15 residues. The V gene's germline CDR1 is SGHRS and CDR2 YFSETQ. The V and J ends lost 0 bases and 6 bases respectively, with 10 bases between them.

The CDR3 spells CASSYGSYGYTF. In nucleotides, the CDR3 is TGTGCCAGCAGTTATGGTAGCTATGGCTACACCTTC. The chain recombines TRBV6-5 with TRBJ1-2, with D uncertain. Deletions cut 3 bases from V and 4 bases from J, with 6 bases between. CDR1 and CDR2 (germline): MNHEY, SVGAGI. The length of the CDR3 is 12 residues.

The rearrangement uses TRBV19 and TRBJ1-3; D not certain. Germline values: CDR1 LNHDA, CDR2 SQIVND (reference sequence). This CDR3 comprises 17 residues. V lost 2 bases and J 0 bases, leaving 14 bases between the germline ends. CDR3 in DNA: TGTGCCAGTAGTATATTCGGTGGCGGAAACTCTGGAAACACCATATATTTT. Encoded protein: CASSIFGGGNSGNTIYF. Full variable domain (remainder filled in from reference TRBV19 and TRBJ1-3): DGGITQSPKYLFRKEGQNVTLSCEQNLNHDAMYWYRQDPGQGLRLIYYSQIVNDFQKGDIAEGYSVSREKKESFPLTVTSAQKNPTAFYLCASSIFGGGNSGNTIYFGEGSWLTVV.

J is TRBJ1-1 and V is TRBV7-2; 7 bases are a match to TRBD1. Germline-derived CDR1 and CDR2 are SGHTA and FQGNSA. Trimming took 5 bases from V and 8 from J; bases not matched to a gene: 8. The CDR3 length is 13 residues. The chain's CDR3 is CASSVRQGAEAFF. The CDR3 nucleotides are TGTGCCAGCAGCGTTAGACAGGGTGCGGAAGCTTTCTTT.

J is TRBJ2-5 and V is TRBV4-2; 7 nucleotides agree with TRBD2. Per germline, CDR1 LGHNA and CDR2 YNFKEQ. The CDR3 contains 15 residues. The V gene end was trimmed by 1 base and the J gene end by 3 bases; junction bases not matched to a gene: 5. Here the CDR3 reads CASSQVQRGEETQYF. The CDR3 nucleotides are TGTGCCAGCAGCCAAGTTCAGCGGGGTGAAGAGACCCAGTACTTC.

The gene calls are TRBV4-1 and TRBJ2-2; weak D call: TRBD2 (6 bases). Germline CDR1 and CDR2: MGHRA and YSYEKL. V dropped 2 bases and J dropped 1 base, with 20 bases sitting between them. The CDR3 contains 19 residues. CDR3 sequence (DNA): TGCGCCAGCAGCCAATGGAGGGATTGGGACTTAAAGAACACCGGGGAGCTGTTTTTT. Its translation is CASSQWRDWDLKNTGELFF.